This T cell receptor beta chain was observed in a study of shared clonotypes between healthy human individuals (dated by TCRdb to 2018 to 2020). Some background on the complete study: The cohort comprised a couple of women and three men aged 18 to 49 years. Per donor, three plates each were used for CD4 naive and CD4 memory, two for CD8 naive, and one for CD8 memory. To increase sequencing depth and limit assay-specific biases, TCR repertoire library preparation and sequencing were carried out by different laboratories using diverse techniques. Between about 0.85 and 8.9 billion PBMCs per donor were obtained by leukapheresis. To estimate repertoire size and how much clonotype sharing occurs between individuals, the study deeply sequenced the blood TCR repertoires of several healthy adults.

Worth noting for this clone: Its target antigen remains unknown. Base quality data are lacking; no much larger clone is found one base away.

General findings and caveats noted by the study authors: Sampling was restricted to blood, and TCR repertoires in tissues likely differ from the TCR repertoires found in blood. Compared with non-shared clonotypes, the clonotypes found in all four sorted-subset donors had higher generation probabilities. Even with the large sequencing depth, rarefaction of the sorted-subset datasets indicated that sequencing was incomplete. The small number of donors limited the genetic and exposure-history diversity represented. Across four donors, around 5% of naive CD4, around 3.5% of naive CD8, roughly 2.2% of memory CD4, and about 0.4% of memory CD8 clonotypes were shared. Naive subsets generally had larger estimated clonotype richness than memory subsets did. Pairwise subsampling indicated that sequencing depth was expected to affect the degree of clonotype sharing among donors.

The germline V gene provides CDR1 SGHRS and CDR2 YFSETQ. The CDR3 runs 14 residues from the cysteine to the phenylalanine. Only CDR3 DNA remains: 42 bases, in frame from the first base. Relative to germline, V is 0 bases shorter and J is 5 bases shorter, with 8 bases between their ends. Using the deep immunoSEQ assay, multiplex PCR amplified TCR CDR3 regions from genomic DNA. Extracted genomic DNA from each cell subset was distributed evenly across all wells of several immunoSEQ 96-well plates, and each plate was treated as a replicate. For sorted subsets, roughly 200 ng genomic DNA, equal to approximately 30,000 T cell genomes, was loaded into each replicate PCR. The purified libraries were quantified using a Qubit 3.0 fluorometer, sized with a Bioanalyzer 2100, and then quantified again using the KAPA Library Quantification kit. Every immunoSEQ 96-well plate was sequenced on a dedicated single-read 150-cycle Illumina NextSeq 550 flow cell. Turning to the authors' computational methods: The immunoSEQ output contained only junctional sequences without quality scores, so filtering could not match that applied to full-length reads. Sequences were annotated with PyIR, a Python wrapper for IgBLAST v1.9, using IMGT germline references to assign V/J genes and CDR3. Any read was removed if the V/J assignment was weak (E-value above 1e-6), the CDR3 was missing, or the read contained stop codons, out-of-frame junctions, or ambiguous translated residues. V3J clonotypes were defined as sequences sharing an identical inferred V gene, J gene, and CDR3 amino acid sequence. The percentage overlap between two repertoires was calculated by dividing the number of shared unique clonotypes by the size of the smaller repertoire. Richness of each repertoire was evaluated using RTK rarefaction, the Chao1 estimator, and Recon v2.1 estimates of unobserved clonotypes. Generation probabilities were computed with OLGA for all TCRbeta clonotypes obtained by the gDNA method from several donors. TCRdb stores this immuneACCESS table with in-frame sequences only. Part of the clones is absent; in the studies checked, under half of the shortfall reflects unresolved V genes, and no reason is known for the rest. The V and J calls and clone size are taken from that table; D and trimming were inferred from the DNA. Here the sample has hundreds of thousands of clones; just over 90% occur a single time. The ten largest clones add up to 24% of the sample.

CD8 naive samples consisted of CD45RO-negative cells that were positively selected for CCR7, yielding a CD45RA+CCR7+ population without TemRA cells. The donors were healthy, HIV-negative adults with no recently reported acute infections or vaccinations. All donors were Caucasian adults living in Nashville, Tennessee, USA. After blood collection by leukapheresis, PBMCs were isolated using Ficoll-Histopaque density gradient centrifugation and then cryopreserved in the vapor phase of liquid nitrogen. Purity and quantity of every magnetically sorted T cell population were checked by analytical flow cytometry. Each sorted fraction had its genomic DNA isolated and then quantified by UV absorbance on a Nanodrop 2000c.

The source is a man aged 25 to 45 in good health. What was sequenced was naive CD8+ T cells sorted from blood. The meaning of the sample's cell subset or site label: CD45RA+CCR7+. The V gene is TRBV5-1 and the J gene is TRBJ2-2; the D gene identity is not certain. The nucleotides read TGCGCCAGCAGCTTGGGGAAGGATACCGGGGAGCTGTTTTTT. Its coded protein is CASSLGKDTGELFF. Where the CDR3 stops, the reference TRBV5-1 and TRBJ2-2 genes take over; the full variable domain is KAGVTQTPRYLIKTRGQQVTLSCSPISGHRSVSWYQQTPGQGLQFLFEYFSETQRNKGNFPGRFSGRQFSNSRSEMNVSTLELGDSALYLCASSLGKDTGELFFGEGSRLTVL.